Following are 30 T cell receptor beta chains from one sample sequenced in a study of PD-1 blockade in classical Hodgkin lymphoma. Using immunoSEQ multiplex PCR, the repertoire was profiled, and TCRdb retains in-frame clones only, with some absent. Here the sample spans more than 85,000 clones, over 90% being singletons. Relapses following autologous stem cell transplantation were seen in all patients, with brentuximab vedotin exposure varying. The sequencing used peripheral blood mononuclear cells (PBMCs), collected before the second cycle of nivolumab. The receptors derive from a human donor with classical Hodgkin lymphoma.

This clone was recorded once. CDR3 sequence: CASSLAMEGAEAFF. CDR3 DNA sequence: TGCGCCAGCAGCTTGGCGATGGAGGGGGCTGAAGCTTTCTTT. V and J are TRBV5-1 and TRBJ1-1; tentatively, D is TRBD1 (6 bases). With 0 bases removed from V and 6 bases from J, the gap between germline ends came to 12 bases. Per germline, CDR1 SGHRS and CDR2 YFSETQ. The CDR3 consists of 14 residues.

The V call is TRBV28, the J call TRBJ2-7; a possible D gene is TRBD1 (6 bases). Germline lookup yields CDR1 MDHEN and CDR2 SYDVKM. V lost 2 bases to trimming and J lost 0 bases, with 14 bases between them. This CDR3 comprises 16 residues. The DNA for the CDR3 is TGTGCCAGCAGTTTACCTCCCGACAGGTCCTCCTACGAGCAGTACTTC. It specifies CASSLPPDRSSYEQYF.

Written as DNA, the CDR3 is TGTGCCAGCACCACTCTTGGGGGCCCAGCGGGAGATCGGTACGAGCAGTACTTC. It is translated as CASTTLGGPAGDRYEQYF. The chain links TRBV7-2 to TRBJ2-7; 8 nucleotides line up with TRBD2. Germline V lookup: CDR1 SGHTA, CDR2 FQGNSA. J lost 4 bases, V lost 7 bases, and 21 bases had no gene match. This CDR3 is 18 amino acids long.

The chain joins TRBV5-3 to TRBJ2-3, with 14 bases lining up with TRBD2. TRBV5-3 is flagged as an ORF with uncertain function. The CDR3 is made up of 19 amino acids. The ends lost 0 bases at V and 5 bases at J; junction bases unmatched: 11. The CDR3 DNA follows: TGTGCCAGAAGCTTGGGACTAGCGGGAGGGCCTGTAAGAATAGATACGCAGTATTTT. Its translation: CARSLGLAGGPVRIDTQYF.

The rearrangement links TRBV5-1 to TRBJ2-7; 10 nucleotides align to TRBD1. There are 15 residues in the CDR3. The trim removed 4 bases at V and 4 bases at J, leaving 8 bases unmatched. The germline CDR1 and CDR2 sequences are SGHRS and YFSETQ. CDR3 sequence (DNA): TGCGCCAGCAGCGTGCCGGGACAGGGGAGATACGAGCAGTACTTC. This encodes CASSVPGQGRYEQYF.

The V and J genes are TRBV15 and TRBJ2-1; 9 positions agree with TRBD2. The CDR3 has 15 residues. Per the germline V gene, CDR1 is LNHNV and CDR2 is YYDKDF (reference sequence). Losses at the gene ends were 5 bases for V and 6 bases for J; bases not matched to a gene: 8. DNA for the CDR3: TGTGCCACCAGCTCACTAGCGGGCTTCCCCAATGAGCAGTTCTTC. It yields the protein CATSSLAGFPNEQFF.

The chain recombines TRBV27 with TRBJ2-5, with D perhaps matching TRBD2 (6 bases). Germline V gives CDR1 MNHEY, CDR2 SMNVEV (reference sequence). There are 18 residues in the CDR3. Trimming cost V 0 bases and J 1 base, with 18 bases left between them. CDR3 sequence reads: CASSLSPGEVYVQETQYF. CDR3 bases: TGTGCCAGCAGTTTATCACCGGGGGAGGTCTATGTCCAAGAGACCCAGTACTTC.

The chain joins TRBV16 to TRBJ1-2, with a tentative D call TRBD1 (5 bases). The CDR3 length is 20 residues. Germline V gives CDR1 KGHSY, CDR2 FQNENV. Trimming pared 1 base from V and 0 bases from J, leaving 24 bases between. CDR3 coding DNA: TGTGCCAGCAGCCAATTGATCCGGCAGGGAGGGAGGAGGACTAACTATGGCTACACCTTC. Protein: CASSQLIRQGGRRTNYGYTF.

CDR3 nucleotides: TGTGCTAGTGGTTTGAGGTCTAGCGGGAGTAACGAGCAGTACTTC. Its protein is CASGLRSSGSNEQYF. This chain connects TRBV12-5 to TRBJ2-7; 10 nucleotides line up with TRBD2. Trimming at V came to 2 bases and at J to 5 bases, leaving 6 bases not matched to a gene. Per germline, CDR1 LGHNT and CDR2 FRNRAP. This CDR3 spans 15 amino acids.

The rearrangement links TRBV19 to TRBJ1-1; D possibly corresponds to TRBD1 (6 bases). Germline V CDR1 and CDR2: LNHDA, SQIVND (reference sequence). There are 16 residues in the CDR3. V lost 0 bases and J lost 12, with 23 bases in between. The CDR3 reads CASSIDLYRDRRLTFF. The DNA of the CDR3 is TGTGCCAGTAGTATAGATCTATACAGGGATCGACGATTGACTTTCTTT. The full variable domain, rest sourced from reference TRBV19 and TRBJ1-1, is DGGITQSPKYLFRKEGQNVTLSCEQNLNHDAMYWYRQDPGQGLRLIYYSQIVNDFQKGDIAEGYSVSREKKESFPLTVTSAQKNPTAFYLCASSIDLYRDRRLTFFGQGTRLTVV.

The rearrangement joins TRBV6-1 to TRBJ2-1, with 14 bases matching TRBD2. J lost 9 bases, V lost 8 bases, and 3 bases had no gene match. The CDR3 is made up of 13 amino acids. The V gene's germline CDR1 is MNHNS and CDR2 SASEGT. The CDR3 coding sequence is TGTGCCAGCGGGACTAGCGGGAGCACTGAGCAGTTCTTC. The encoded protein is CASGTSGSTEQFF.

This chain joins TRBV10-3 and TRBJ1-4, with 7 bases matching TRBD1. V was pared by 6 bases and J by 7 bases, with 8 bases of the junction left unmatched. Germline loops: CDR1 ENHRY, CDR2 SYGVKD. The CDR3 covers 14 residues. The CDR3, as DNA: TGTGCCATCAGCGAGGGGACAGCCCCTGAAAAACTGTTTTTT. Translated: CAISEGTAPEKLFF.

The chain combines TRBV6-5 with TRBJ1-5; D unresolved. The CDR3 runs to 15 residues. V lost 5 bases, J lost 8 bases, and 19 bases lay in between. CDR1 and CDR2 from the germline V gene are MNHEY and SVGAGI. CDR3: CASSRLFVNGEPQHF. The CDR3 DNA follows: TGTGCCAGCAGTCGACTGTTCGTTAACGGTGAGCCCCAGCATTTT.

This sequence joins TRBV13 and TRBJ2-7; D gene uncertain. The germline V and J ends were trimmed by 2 bases and 4 bases, with 6 bases remaining between them. The CDR3 spans 12 residues. In germline, CDR1 is PRHDT, CDR2 FYEKMQ (reference sequence). This CDR3 reads CASSLNVYEQYF. The CDR3 coding sequence is TGTGCCAGCAGCTTAAATGTTTACGAGCAGTACTTC.

A few counts support this clone. The chain combines TRBV13 with TRBJ2-1; 10 nucleotides agree with TRBD2. This CDR3 region has 16 residues. V trimming: 5 bases; J trimming: 7 bases; junction bases outside the gene matches: 11. Germline V CDR1 and CDR2: PRHDT, FYEKMQ (reference sequence). The chain's CDR3 is CASSHGASGSLNEQFF. CDR3 DNA sequence: TGTGCCAGCAGCCACGGGGCTAGCGGGAGTCTAAATGAGCAGTTCTTC.

There are a few counts of this clone. The chain employs TRBV19 and TRBJ1-1; no reliable D call. This CDR3 is 14 amino acids long. The germline V and J ends were trimmed by 8 bases and 1 base, with 14 bases remaining between them. The germline gives CDR1 LNHDA, CDR2 SQIVND (reference sequence). The CDR3 coding sequence is TGTGCCAGTGCTCAAACGAAGAGGAACACTGAAGCTTTCTTT. Its protein is CASAQTKRNTEAFF.

The gene calls are TRBV7-9 and TRBJ2-7; D unresolved. The germline gives CDR1 SEHNR, CDR2 FQNEAQ (reference sequence). The V gene lost 3 bases and the J gene lost 1 base, with 7 bases spanning the gap. The CDR3 totals 13 residues. CDR3 sequence (DNA): TGTGCCAGCAGCTTCCGAGGTTCCTACGAGCAGTACTTC. Residues: CASSFRGSYEQYF.

V usage is TRBV6-1 and J usage is TRBJ1-1; D remains ambiguous. This CDR3 comprises 18 residues. Trimming took off 4 bases at V and 0 bases at J, with 21 bases between the two ends. The germline V gene encodes CDR1 MNHNS and CDR2 SASEGT. This CDR3 is CASSGAPTVLAMNTEAFF. DNA for the CDR3: TGTGCCAGCAGTGGGGCCCCGACGGTTCTTGCAATGAACACTGAAGCTTTCTTT.

The chain recombines TRBV5-1 with TRBJ2-5; D is ambiguous. The CDR3 sequence is 11 residues long. Germline-derived CDR1 and CDR2 are SGHRS and YFSETQ. V shed 3 bases and J shed 2 bases, with 2 bases lying between them. The CDR3 sequence: CASSSQETQYF. Written as DNA, the CDR3 is TGCGCCAGCAGCTCGCAAGAGACCCAGTACTTC. The variable domain in full, completed from reference TRBV5-1 and TRBJ2-5, reads KAGVTQTPRYLIKTRGQQVTLSCSPISGHRSVSWYQQTPGQGLQFLFEYFSETQRNKGNFPGRFSGRQFSNSRSEMNVSTLELGDSALYLCASSSQETQYFGPGTRLLVL.

The chain uses TRBV28 and TRBJ2-7, with TRBD1 matching over 7 bases. CDR1 and CDR2 (germline): MDHEN, SYDVKM. V was pared by 3 bases and J by 5 bases, with 7 bases of the junction left unmatched. The CDR3 sequence is 14 residues long. The CDR3 protein is CASSLEGGRDEQYF. Written as DNA, the CDR3 is TGTGCCAGCAGTTTGGAAGGGGGCAGGGACGAGCAGTACTTC.

The rearrangement uses TRBV9 and TRBJ1-3; unclear D gene. Per the germline V gene, CDR1 is SGDLS and CDR2 is YYNGEE. Trimming stripped 4 bases from V and 1 base from J, with 9 bases between. The CDR3 has 14 amino acids. The CDR3 bases are TGTGCCAGCAGCTTAGACACATCTGGAAACACCATATATTTT. Translated, it gives CASSLDTSGNTIYF. Together with reference TRBV9 and TRBJ1-3, the CDR3 gives the full variable domain: DSGVTQTPKHLITATGQRVTLRCSPRSGDLSVYWYQQSLDQGLQFLIQYYNGEERAKGNILERFSAQQFPDLHSELNLSSLELGDSALYFCASSLDTSGNTIYFGEGSWLTVV.

V and J are TRBV20-1 and TRBJ1-1; D call uncertain. Germline CDR1 DFQATT, CDR2 SNEGSKA (reference sequence). There are 11 residues in the CDR3. V was trimmed by 6 bases and J by 1 base, leaving 6 bases between them. The CDR3 DNA is TGCAGTGCCAGTAGGAACACTGAAGCTTTCTTT. It translates to CSASRNTEAFF.

This chain joins TRBV9 and TRBJ2-7; D may correspond to TRBD1 or TRBD2 (5 bases each). Trimming took off 0 bases at V and 4 bases at J, with 14 bases between the two ends. Germline V gene sequence: CDR1 SGDLS, CDR2 YYNGEE. The CDR3 length is 15 residues. The CDR3 protein is CASSVELGPRYEQYF. CDR3 DNA: TGTGCCAGCAGCGTAGAACTGGGACCCCGATACGAGCAGTACTTC.

The gene calls are TRBV5-4 and TRBJ2-3; D uncertain. The CDR3 sequence is 15 residues long. V was clipped by 3 bases and J by 2 bases, with 13 bases between them. Germline CDR1 SGHNT, CDR2 YYREEE (reference sequence). CDR3 DNA: TGTGCCAGCAGCTCAGGATACCGTTCCACAGATACGCAGTATTTT. It encodes CASSSGYRSTDTQYF.

This clone was seen once. The chain couples TRBV5-6 to TRBJ1-6; 8 bases line up with TRBD1. V dropped 3 bases and J dropped 9; count of bases not matched to a gene: 2. The CDR3 is made up of 13 amino acids. Germline CDR1 SGHDT, CDR2 YYEEEE. Here the CDR3 reads CASSSDRASPLHF. CDR3 nucleotides: TGTGCCAGCAGCTCGGACAGGGCTTCACCCCTCCACTTT.

The chain recombines TRBV18 with TRBJ2-7; TRBD2 matches 12 bases. With 4 bases clipped from V and 2 bases from J, the junction kept 12 bases outside the gene matches. The CDR3 loop spans 18 amino acids. Germline values: CDR1 KGHSH, CDR2 LQKENI. DNA for the CDR3: TGTGCCAGCTCACAAACCACCGGGACTAGCGGGCGGACCTACGAGCAGTACTTC. Protein product: CASSQTTGTSGRTYEQYF.

This chain joins TRBV28 and TRBJ2-7; 7 bases line up with TRBD1. CDR1 is MDHEN and CDR2 is SYDVKM in the germline V gene. V shed 6 bases, J shed 0 bases, and the junction held 11 bases outside the gene matches. The CDR3 sequence is 16 residues long. CDR3 sequence reads: CASSRPGTASSYEQYF. CDR3 sequence (DNA): TGTGCCAGCAGCCGCCCTGGGACAGCTTCCTCCTACGAGCAGTACTTC.

The rearrangement joins TRBV28 to TRBJ2-1; D ambiguous. The CDR3 consists of 12 residues. V lost 1 base to trimming and J lost 7 bases, with 5 bases between them. The V gene's germline CDR1 is MDHEN and CDR2 SYDVKM. For the CDR3, the DNA is TGTGCCAGCAGTTTATTCCTAAATGAGCAGTTCTTC. It is translated as CASSLFLNEQFF.

This clone turned up a few times. V is TRBV27 and J is TRBJ2-7; D gene uncertain. V was pared by 7 bases and J by 0 bases, with 7 bases between. The CDR3 runs 12 residues. Germline CDR1 MNHEY, CDR2 SMNVEV (reference sequence). This CDR3 is CASMAGSYEQYF. In nucleotides, the CDR3 is TGTGCCAGCATGGCCGGCTCCTACGAGCAGTACTTC.

CDR3 residues: CASSLFSGRTGSNEKLFF. CDR3 nucleotides: TGTGCCAGCAGTTTATTCTCAGGTCGGACAGGGTCGAATGAAAAACTGTTTTTT. The rearrangement joins TRBV28 to TRBJ1-4; 8 nucleotides align to TRBD1. Germline values: CDR1 MDHEN, CDR2 SYDVKM. This CDR3 has 18 amino acids. V lost 1 base to trimming and J lost 5 bases; unmatched junction nucleotides: 12.